This is a list of T cell receptor beta chains from one sample in a study of glioma-infiltrating T cells. TCRdb called the multiplex PCR reads again in MiXCR, with one record for every CDR3 protein. The sample records about 400,000 distinct CDR3 sequences, around 38% being singletons. What was sequenced was glioma tissue, nonneoplastic brain tissue, or PBMCs (not recorded which). The receptors were gathered from a human donor with low-grade glioma or glioblastoma, undergoing nonglioma brain surgery, or in good health (not recorded which). CDR3s include the opening cysteine and the closing phenylalanine or tryptophan. The order of the fields is D gene, clone size, V gene, J gene, CDR3 protein, CDR3 DNA. D genes are given only for firm matches. Clone size, where shown, is once, few, many, or a class for clones that have expanded.

NA,few,TRBV6-1,TRBJ2-7,CASSSRQPLYEQYF,TGTGCCAGCAGTTCCCGACAGCCTTTGTACGAGCAGTACTTC
NA,few,TRBV6-1,TRBJ2-5,CASSPPQGARTMKEETQYF,TGTGCCAGCAGTCCCCCACAAGGGGCCCGTACAATGAAGGAAGAGACCCAGTACTTC
NA,few,TRBV20-1,TRBJ1-3,CSALGNTIYF,TGCAGTGCCCTTGGAAACACCATATATTTT
NA,many,TRBV27,TRBJ1-1,CASSLMMNTEAFF,TGTGCCAGCAGTTTAATGATGAACACTGAAGCTTTCTTT
NA,few,TRBV15,TRBJ2-1,CATSRDPTDEQFF,TGTGCCACCAGCAGAGATCCCACTGATGAGCAGTTCTTC
TRBD1,NA,TRBV3-1,TRBJ2-7,CASSQAGTAYEQYF,TGTGCCAGCAGCCAAGCGGGGACAGCCTACGAGCAGTACTTC
NA,few,TRBV6-5,TRBJ2-5,CASSFPTVFGETQYF,TGTGCCAGCAGTTTTCCGACAGTGTTCGGGGAGACCCAGTACTTC
NA,once,TRBV6-2/TRBV6-3,TRBJ2-7,CASSYSVTVLGIGYEQYF,TGTGCCAGCAGTTACAGCGTGACAGTCCTGGGAATCGGCTACGAGCAGTACTTC
TRBD1,NA,TRBV3-1,TRBJ1-5,CASSDSQGAGNQPQHF,TGTGCCAGCAGCGACAGTCAGGGGGCAGGCAATCAGCCCCAGCATTTT
NA,few,TRBV20-1,TRBJ2-1,CSASLQLNNEQFF,TGCAGTGCTAGCTTACAACTAAACAATGAGCAGTTCTTC
NA,NA,TRBV29-1,TRBJ2-7,CSVPVGLPPEQYF,TGCAGCGTTCCCGTAGGGCTACCCCCCGAGCAGTACTTC
TRBD1,many,TRBV28,TRBJ2-7,CASSLQGWPYEQYF,TGTGCCAGCAGCCTACAGGGGTGGCCCTACGAGCAGTACTTC
TRBD2,NA,TRBV25-1,TRBJ2-1,CASSEPGLVDEQFF,TGTGCCAGCAGTGAACCGGGACTAGTGGACGAGCAGTTCTTC
NA,NA,TRBV2,TRBJ2-5,CASSRDPQETQYF,TGTGCCAGCAGCCGGGATCCCCAAGAGACCCAGTACTTC
NA,NA,TRBV14,TRBJ2-1,CASSPPGRVYNEQFF,TGTGCCAGCAGTCCTCCGGGACGGGTCTACAATGAGCAGTTCTTC
NA,few,TRBV7-2,TRBJ1-1,CASSYQGRLYTEAFF,TGTGCCAGCAGCTACCAGGGTCGGCTTTACACTGAAGCTTTCTTT
NA,NA,TRBV6-9,TRBJ2-5,CASSWRTNGGIQETQYF,TGTGCCAGCAGTTGGAGGACTAACGGGGGAATTCAAGAGACCCAGTACTTC
NA,many,TRBV15,TRBJ2-5,CATSIRRGQETQYF,TGTGCCACCAGCATACGGAGAGGTCAAGAGACCCAGTACTTC
NA,NA,TRBV20-1,TRBJ2-3,CSATDSNTQYF,TGCAGTGCTACTGACTCGAATACGCAGTATTTT
NA,NA,TRBV28,TRBJ2-5,CASTMGPGVQETQYF,TGTGCCAGCACCATGGGCCCGGGGGTACAAGAGACCCAGTACTTC
NA,few,TRBV6-2/TRBV6-3,TRBJ2-7,CASSYPYVDLDSYEQYF,TGTGCCAGCAGCTATCCCTATGTAGACCTTGACTCCTACGAGCAGTACTTC
NA,few,TRBV19,TRBJ2-7,CASSITGTNEQYF,TGTGCCAGTAGTATAACAGGGACGAACGAGCAGTACTTC
NA,NA,TRBV6-1,TRBJ2-7,CASSPAWREQYF,TGTGCCAGCAGTCCCGCTTGGAGGGAGCAGTACTTC
NA,NA,TRBV20-1,TRBJ2-2,CSARDMPGTGELFF,TGCAGTGCTAGAGATATGCCCGGAACCGGGGAGCTGTTTTTT
NA,many,TRBV6-1,TRBJ2-7,CASTRRESYEQYF,TGTGCCAGCACTAGACGGGAGTCCTACGAGCAGTACTTC
TRBD1,NA,TRBV4-1,TRBJ1-4,CASSQDPTPGGNEKLFF,TGCGCCAGCAGCCAAGACCCCACCCCAGGGGGGAATGAAAAACTGTTTTTT
NA,NA,TRBV20-1,TRBJ2-5,CSARRGGAGGETQYF,TGCAGTGCCCGTCGAGGAGGAGCGGGTGGAGAGACCCAGTACTTC